This entry features one TCR beta chain sequence. Its antigen remains unknown. The sample is drawn from a study of molecular identifiers for immune sequencing clone quantification. Background on the study: The replicates split RNA from around 18,000 or 91,000 naive CD8 cells five ways and sequenced four. Study-level points and caveats: Clones carrying above 20 RNA copies accounted for over 99% of effector molecules, under 1% in naive cells. Detectable among one million naive cells, according to reports, was Jurkat TCR RNA spiked in from one cell.

The CDR3 spans 17 residues. Germline CDR1 reads SNHLY; CDR2 reads FYNNEI. J lost 4 bases, V lost 7 bases, and 15 bases had no gene match. Library preparation followed earlier protocols using designated TCR primers. TCRdb re-called the PCR reads through MiXCR, storing one row per CDR3 protein. The sample shows approximately 680,000 distinct CDR3 sequences, over 25% of them seen only once. The V and J genes are TRBV2 and TRBJ2-1; the match to TRBD1 covers 8 bases. The origin of this receptor is a human donor in good health. Some libraries in this study had Jurkat cell RNA spiked in. The specimen sequenced was naive CD8+ T cells from blood, with Jurkat cell RNA spiked in. This sample's subset: FACS-sorted CD8+CD4-CCR7+CD45RA+ naive T cells. Here the CDR3 reads CASNTGGGTGLYNEQFF. CDR3 DNA sequence: TGTGCCAGCAATACGGGTGGCGGGACAGGACTTTACAATGAGCAGTTCTTC.